A selection of T cell receptor beta chains follows, all from one sample in a study of shared clonotypes between healthy human individuals. Produced via immunoSEQ multiplex PCR; TCRdb's table is partial and in-frame only. Of around 500,000 clones listed, about 78% are singletons. The sequenced sample consisted of PBMCs. Every receptor here comes from a woman in her thirties or forties in good health. Some clones in this sample may be carry-over from other donors' samples. The CDR3 runs from the conserved cysteine through the conserved F or W. D genes are given only for firm matches. Some rows mark clone size as missing; the rest say once, few, many or name a class of expanded clone.

>once|TRBJ2-6|TRBV18|-|15
CASSPAGSGANVLTF
TGTGCCAGCTCACCAGCCGGCTCTGGGGCCAACGTCCTGACTTTC
>few|TRBJ2-6|TRBV2|-|15
CASSSLRTGANVLTF
TGTGCCAGCAGTTCCCTTAGGACTGGGGCCAACGTCCTGACTTTC
>-|TRBJ2-1|TRBV5-1|TRBD1|18
CASYGGTGAPSSYNEQFF
TGCGCCAGCTATGGCGGGACAGGGGCCCCCAGCTCCTACAATGAGCAGTTCTTC
>few|TRBJ2-1|TRBV6-1|TRBD2|16
CASSELSSGGLNEQFF
TGTGCCAGCAGTGAATTAAGTAGCGGGGGTTTAAATGAGCAGTTCTTC
>-|TRBJ1-2|TRBV19|-|10
CATTRDGYTF
TGTGCCACGACGCGGGATGGCTACACCTTC
>-|TRBJ1-5|TRBV6-5|-|15
CASSYGRGENQPQHF
TGTGCCAGCAGTTACGGTCGGGGTGAGAATCAGCCCCAGCATTTT
>-|TRBJ2-4|TRBV4-2|-|15
CASSQEGLAKNIQYF
TGTGCCAGCAGCCAAGAGGGGCTAGCCAAAAACATTCAGTACTTC
>-|TRBJ2-5|TRBV7-7|-|13
CASNDGLGETQYF
TGTGCCAGCAACGATGGTCTAGGGGAGACCCAGTACTTC
>-|TRBJ2-5|TRBV30|-|13
CAWSEGGQETQYF
TGTGCCTGGAGTGAGGGGGGCCAAGAGACCCAGTACTTC
>-|TRBJ2-1|TRBV19|-|16
CASSIAPATVYNEQFF
TGTGCCAGTAGTATAGCCCCGGCGACAGTCTACAATGAGCAGTTCTTC
>-|TRBJ1-1|TRBV7-8|TRBD1|13
CASSPGTAVEAFF
TGTGCCAGCAGCCCCGGGACAGCGGTTGAAGCTTTCTTT
>few|TRBJ1-2|TRBV30|-|12
CAWSVVDYGYTF
TGTGCCTGGAGTGTAGTGGATTATGGCTACACCTTC
>few|TRBJ2-5|TRBV5-4|-|13
CASSPPGVETQYF
TGTGCCAGCAGCCCCCCGGGAGTGGAGACCCAGTACTTC
>few|TRBJ2-7|TRBV6-1|TRBD2|17
CASSEWSGGGFEGEQYF
TGTGCCAGCAGTGAATGGTCCGGGGGAGGGTTCGAGGGGGAGCAGTACTTC
>-|TRBJ2-2|TRBV5-1|-|14
CAARQGTNTGELFF
TGCGCCGCAAGGCAGGGTACGAACACCGGGGAGCTGTTTTTT
>-|TRBJ1-2|TRBV19|-|14
CASSPGSGPYGYTF
TGTGCCAGTAGTCCCGGGTCTGGGCCTTATGGCTACACCTTC
>-|TRBJ2-1|TRBV2|-|15
CASSEMSPLYNEQFF
TGTGCCAGCAGTGAGATGTCACCCCTTTACAATGAGCAGTTCTTC
>once|TRBJ2-7|TRBV10-3|TRBD2|16
CATGTSGRSLPHEQYF
TGTGCCACCGGGACTAGCGGGAGGTCTCTGCCCCACGAGCAGTACTTC
>-|TRBJ1-4|TRBV30|TRBD1|14
CAWSRGQENEKLFF
TGTGCCTGGAGTAGGGGACAGGAGAATGAAAAACTGTTTTTT
>-|TRBJ2-7|TRBV6-5|-|13
CASSSPGTYEQYF
TGTGCCAGCAGTTCGCCGGGCACCTACGAGCAGTACTTC
>-|TRBJ2-1|TRBV19|-|15
CASRLDHQFTNEQFF
TGTGCCAGTAGACTAGACCACCAATTCACCAATGAGCAGTTCTTC
>-|TRBJ1-6|TRBV5-1|TRBD1|14
CASSPGTGTSPLHF
TGCGCCAGCAGCCCCGGGACAGGAACTTCACCCCTCCACTTT
>-|TRBJ2-5|TRBV5-1|TRBD2|14
CASSREGRQETQYF
TGCGCCAGCAGCCGGGAGGGACGACAAGAGACCCAGTACTTC
>few|TRBJ2-1|TRBV5-5|-|15
CASSLAGSINNEQFF
TGTGCCAGCAGCTTGGCGGGTAGTATCAACAATGAGCAGTTCTTC
>few|TRBJ1-4|TRBV15|-|16
CATSSPHSSLNEKLFF
TGTGCCACCAGCAGTCCTCATAGTTCCCTGAATGAAAAACTGTTTTTT
>many|TRBJ1-1|TRBV5-6|-|13
CASSGLTNTEAFF
TGTGCCAGCAGTGGATTGACGAACACTGAAGCTTTCTTT
>few|TRBJ2-1|TRBV5-4|TRBD1|15
CASSLGGAGFNEQFF
TGTGCCAGCAGCCTAGGGGGCGCGGGTTTCAATGAGCAGTTCTTC
>-|TRBJ1-3|TRBV7-6|-|14
CASSLWGYGNTIYF
TGTGCCAGCAGCTTATGGGGTTATGGAAACACCATATATTTT
>-|TRBJ1-4|TRBV11-3|-|14
CASSLDRLGEKLFF
TGTGCCAGCAGCTTAGACAGGTTAGGTGAAAAACTGTTTTTT
>-|TRBJ2-1|TRBV7-9|-|12
CAIDRGNNEQFF
TGTGCCATCGACCGGGGAAACAATGAGCAGTTCTTC
>once|TRBJ1-4|TRBV2|-|15
CASSRSTWGNEKLFF
TGTGCCAGCAGTCGAAGCACATGGGGAAATGAAAAACTGTTTTTT
>few|TRBJ1-5|TRBV9|-|14
CASSAGVSNQPQHF
TGTGCCAGCAGCGCCGGGGTTAGCAATCAGCCCCAGCATTTT
>many|TRBJ1-5|TRBV6-5|-|13
CASSYSLDQPQHF
TGTGCCAGCAGTTACTCGTTAGATCAGCCCCAGCATTTT
>-|TRBJ2-5|TRBV7-8|-|16
CASSLARIRAQETQYF
TGTGCCAGCAGCTTAGCGAGGATCAGGGCCCAAGAGACCCAGTACTTC
>-|TRBJ1-1|TRBV5-6|TRBD1|14
CASSSGTGVTEAFF
TGTGCCAGCAGCTCGGGAACAGGGGTCACTGAAGCTTTCTTT